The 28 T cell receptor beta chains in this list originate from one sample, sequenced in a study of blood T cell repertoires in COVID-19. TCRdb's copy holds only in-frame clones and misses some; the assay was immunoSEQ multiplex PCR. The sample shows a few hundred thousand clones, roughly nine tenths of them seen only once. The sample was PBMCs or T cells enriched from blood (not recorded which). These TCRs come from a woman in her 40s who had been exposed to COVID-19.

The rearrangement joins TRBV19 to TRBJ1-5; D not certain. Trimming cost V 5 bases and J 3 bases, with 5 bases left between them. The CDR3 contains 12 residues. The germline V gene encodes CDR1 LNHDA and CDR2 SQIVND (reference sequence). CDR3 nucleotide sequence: TGTGCCAGTAGTCTCCTCAATCAGCCCCAGCATTTT. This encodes CASSLLNQPQHF.

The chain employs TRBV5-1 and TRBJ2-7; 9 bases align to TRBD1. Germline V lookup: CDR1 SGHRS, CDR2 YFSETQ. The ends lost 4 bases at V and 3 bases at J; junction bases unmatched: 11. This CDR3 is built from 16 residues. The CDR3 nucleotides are TGCGCCAGCAGCCCCCTTAACAGGGGGCAGTACTACGAGCAGTACTTC. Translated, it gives CASSPLNRGQYYEQYF.

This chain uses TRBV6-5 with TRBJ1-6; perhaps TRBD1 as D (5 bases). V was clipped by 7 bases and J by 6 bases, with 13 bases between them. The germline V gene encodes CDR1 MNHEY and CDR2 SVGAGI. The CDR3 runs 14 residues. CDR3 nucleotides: TGTGCCAGCACTAAGGGGTATCCTAATTCACCCCTCCACTTT. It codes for CASTKGYPNSPLHF.

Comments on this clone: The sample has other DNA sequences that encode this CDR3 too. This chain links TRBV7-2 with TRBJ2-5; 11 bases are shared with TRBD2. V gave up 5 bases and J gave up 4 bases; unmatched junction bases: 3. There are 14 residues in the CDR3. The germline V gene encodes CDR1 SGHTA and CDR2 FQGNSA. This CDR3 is CASSRGLAVETQYF. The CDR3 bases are TGTGCCAGCAGCCGGGGACTAGCGGTAGAGACCCAGTACTTC. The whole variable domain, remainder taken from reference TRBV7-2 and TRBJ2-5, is GAGVSQSPSNKVTEKGKDVELRCDPISGHTALYWYRQSLGQGLEFLIYFQGNSAPDKSGLPSDRFSAERTGGSVSTLTIQRTQQEDSAVYLCASSRGLAVETQYFGPGTRLLVL.

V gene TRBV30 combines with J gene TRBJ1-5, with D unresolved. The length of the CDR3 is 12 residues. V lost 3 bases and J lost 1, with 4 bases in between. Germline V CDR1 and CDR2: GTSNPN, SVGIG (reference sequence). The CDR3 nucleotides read TGTGCCTGGAGCGAGAGCAATCAGCCCCAGCATTTT. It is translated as CAWSESNQPQHF. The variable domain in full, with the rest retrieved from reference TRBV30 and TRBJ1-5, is SQTIHQWPATLVQPVGSPLSLECTVEGTSNPNLYWYRQAAGRGLQLLFYSVGIGQISSEVPQNLSASRPQDRQFILSSKKLLLSDSGFYLCAWSESNQPQHFGDGTRLSIL.

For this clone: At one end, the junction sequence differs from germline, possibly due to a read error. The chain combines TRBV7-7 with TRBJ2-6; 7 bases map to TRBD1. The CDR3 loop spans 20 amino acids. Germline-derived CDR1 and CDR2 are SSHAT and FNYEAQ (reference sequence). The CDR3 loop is CASSLAQGDPFLSGANVLTF. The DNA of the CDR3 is TGTGCTAGCAGCTTAGCGCAGGGGGATCCTTTCCTCTCTGGGGCCAACGTCCTGACTTTC.

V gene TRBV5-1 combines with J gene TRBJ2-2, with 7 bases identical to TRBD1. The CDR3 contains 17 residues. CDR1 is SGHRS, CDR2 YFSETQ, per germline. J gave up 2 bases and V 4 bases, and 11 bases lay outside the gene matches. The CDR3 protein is CASSPPGQESNTGELFF. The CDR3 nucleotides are TGCGCCAGCAGCCCCCCCGGACAGGAGAGTAACACCGGGGAGCTGTTTTTT.

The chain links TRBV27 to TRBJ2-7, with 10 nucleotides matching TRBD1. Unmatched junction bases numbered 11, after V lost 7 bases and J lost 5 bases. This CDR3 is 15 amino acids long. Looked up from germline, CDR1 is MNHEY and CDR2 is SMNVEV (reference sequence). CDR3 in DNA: TGTGCCAGCAAGGCCCACGGGACAGGGGACCACGAGCAGTACTTC. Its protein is CASKAHGTGDHEQYF.

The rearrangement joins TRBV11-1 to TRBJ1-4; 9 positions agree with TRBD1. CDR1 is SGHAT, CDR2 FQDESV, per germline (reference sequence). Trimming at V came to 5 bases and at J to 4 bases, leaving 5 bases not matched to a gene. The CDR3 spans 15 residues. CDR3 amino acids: CASSPTGGVNEKLFF. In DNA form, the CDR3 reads TGTGCCAGCAGCCCAACAGGGGGCGTTAATGAAAAACTGTTTTTT.

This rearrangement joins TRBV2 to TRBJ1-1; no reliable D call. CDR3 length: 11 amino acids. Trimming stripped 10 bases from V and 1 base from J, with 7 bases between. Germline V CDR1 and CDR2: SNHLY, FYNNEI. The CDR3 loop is CATASNTEAFF. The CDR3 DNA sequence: TGTGCCACCGCGTCGAACACTGAAGCTTTCTTT.

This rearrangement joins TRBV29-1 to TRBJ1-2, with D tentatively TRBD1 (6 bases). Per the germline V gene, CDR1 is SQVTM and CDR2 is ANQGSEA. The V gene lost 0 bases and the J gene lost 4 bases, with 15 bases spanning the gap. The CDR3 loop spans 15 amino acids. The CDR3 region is CSVEDRGARGYGYTF. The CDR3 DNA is TGCAGCGTTGAAGATCGGGGGGCGCGGGGCTATGGCTACACCTTC.

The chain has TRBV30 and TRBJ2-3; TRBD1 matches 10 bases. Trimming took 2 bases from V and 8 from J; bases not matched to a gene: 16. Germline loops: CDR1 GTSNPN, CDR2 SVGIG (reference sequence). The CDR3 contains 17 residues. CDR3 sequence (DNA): TGTGCCTGGAGTACCCCCCGGGGGGGACAGGGGCCGCTTACGCAGTATTTT. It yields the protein CAWSTPRGGQGPLTQYF.

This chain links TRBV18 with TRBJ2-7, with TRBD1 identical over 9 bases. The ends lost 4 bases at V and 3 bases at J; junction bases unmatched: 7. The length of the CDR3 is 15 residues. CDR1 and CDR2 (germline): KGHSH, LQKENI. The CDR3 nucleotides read TGTGCCAGCTCACGAGGGACAGGGAATTTCTACGAGCAGTACTTC. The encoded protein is CASSRGTGNFYEQYF.

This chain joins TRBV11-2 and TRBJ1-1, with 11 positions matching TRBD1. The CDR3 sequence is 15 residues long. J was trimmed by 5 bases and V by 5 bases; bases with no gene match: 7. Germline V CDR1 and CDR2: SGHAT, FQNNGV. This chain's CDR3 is CASSRLDRGLTEAFF. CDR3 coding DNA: TGTGCCAGCAGCCGTTTGGACAGGGGGCTGACTGAAGCTTTCTTT.

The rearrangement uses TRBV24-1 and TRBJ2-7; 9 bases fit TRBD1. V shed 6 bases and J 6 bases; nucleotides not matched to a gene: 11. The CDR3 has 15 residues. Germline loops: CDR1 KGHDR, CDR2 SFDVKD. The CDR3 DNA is TGTGCCACCAGTTTCGGACAGGGGAAAATCTCCGAGCAGTACTTC. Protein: CATSFGQGKISEQYF.

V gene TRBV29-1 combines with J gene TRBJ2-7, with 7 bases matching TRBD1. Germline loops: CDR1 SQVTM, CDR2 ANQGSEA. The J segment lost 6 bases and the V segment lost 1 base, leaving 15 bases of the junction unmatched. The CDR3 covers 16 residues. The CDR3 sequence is CSVEVATGTERGEQYF. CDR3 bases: TGCAGCGTTGAAGTTGCGACCGGGACAGAGAGAGGCGAGCAGTACTTC.

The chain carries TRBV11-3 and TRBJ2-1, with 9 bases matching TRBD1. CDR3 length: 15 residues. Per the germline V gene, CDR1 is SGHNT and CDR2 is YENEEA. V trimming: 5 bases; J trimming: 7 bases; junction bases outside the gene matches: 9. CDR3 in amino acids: CASSPMDRGGNEQFF. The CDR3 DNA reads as TGTGCCAGCAGCCCGATGGACAGGGGTGGGAATGAGCAGTTCTTC.

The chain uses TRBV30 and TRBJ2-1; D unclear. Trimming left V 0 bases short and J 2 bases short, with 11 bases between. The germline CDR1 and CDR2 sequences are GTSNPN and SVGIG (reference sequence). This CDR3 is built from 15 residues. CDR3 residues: CAWSVVEVTYNEQFF. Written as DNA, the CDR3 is TGTGCCTGGAGTGTAGTTGAGGTAACCTACAATGAGCAGTTCTTC.

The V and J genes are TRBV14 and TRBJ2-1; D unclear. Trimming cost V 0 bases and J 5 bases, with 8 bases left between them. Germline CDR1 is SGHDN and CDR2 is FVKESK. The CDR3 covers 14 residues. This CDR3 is CASSQDRRNNEQFF. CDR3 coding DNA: TGTGCCAGCAGCCAAGATCGTAGAAACAATGAGCAGTTCTTC.

The CDR3 DNA follows: TGTGCCAGCTCATCTAAACAGGGGGCGGATCAGCCCCAGCATTTT. This gives the protein CASSSKQGADQPQHF. The V gene is TRBV18, the J gene TRBJ1-5, with TRBD1 matching 9 bases. The junction had 7 bases not matched to a gene; V was cut back by 5 bases and J by 5 bases. The germline gives CDR1 KGHSH, CDR2 LQKENI. The CDR3 consists of 15 residues.

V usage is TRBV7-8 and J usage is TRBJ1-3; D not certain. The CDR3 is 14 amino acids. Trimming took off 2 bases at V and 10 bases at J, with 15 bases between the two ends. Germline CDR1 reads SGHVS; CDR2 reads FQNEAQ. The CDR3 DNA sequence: TGTGCCAGCAGCTTACCTTCGGGGTCAGGAACCATATATTTT. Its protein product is CASSLPSGSGTIYF.

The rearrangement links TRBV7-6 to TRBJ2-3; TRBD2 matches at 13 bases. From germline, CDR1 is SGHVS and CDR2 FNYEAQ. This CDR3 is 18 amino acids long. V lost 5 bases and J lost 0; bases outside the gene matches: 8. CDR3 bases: TGTGCCAGCAGCACGGGACTAGCGGGATCATCTAGCACAGATACGCAGTATTTT. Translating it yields CASSTGLAGSSSTDTQYF.

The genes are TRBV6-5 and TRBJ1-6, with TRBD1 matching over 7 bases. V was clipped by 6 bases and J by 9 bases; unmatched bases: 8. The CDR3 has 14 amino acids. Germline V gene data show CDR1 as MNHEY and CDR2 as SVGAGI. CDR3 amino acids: CASRKLNRGSPLHF. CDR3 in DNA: TGTGCCAGCAGGAAACTGAACAGGGGTTCACCCCTCCACTTT.

CDR3 amino acids: CASSSDYGYTF. The CDR3 bases are TGTGCCAGCAGTTCTGACTATGGCTACACCTTC. The chain recombines TRBV12-3 or TRBV12-4 with TRBJ1-2, with D hard to call. CDR3 length equals 11 residues. Trimming shortened V by 4 bases and J by 3 bases, and 3 bases separated the two germline ends.

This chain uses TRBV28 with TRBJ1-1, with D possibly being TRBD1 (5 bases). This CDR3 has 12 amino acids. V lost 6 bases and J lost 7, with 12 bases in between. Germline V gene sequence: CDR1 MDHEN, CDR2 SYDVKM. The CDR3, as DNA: TGTGCCAGCAGCTCGGGACTCATTGAAGCTTTCTTT. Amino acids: CASSSGLIEAFF.

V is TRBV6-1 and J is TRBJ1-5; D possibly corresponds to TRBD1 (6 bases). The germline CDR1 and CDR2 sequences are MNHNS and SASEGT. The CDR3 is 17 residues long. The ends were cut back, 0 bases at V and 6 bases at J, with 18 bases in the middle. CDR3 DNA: TGTGCCAGCAGTGAAGCGTTAGCTTTGGGGGCAGGTCAGCCCCAGCATTTT. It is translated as CASSEALALGAGQPQHF.

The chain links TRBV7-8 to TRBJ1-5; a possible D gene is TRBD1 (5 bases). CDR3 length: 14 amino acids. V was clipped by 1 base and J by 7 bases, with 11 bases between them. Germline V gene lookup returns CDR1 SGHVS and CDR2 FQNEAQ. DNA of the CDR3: TGTGCCAGCAGCTTAGGGAGGGGCGGCCAGCCCCAGCATTTT. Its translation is CASSLGRGGQPQHF.

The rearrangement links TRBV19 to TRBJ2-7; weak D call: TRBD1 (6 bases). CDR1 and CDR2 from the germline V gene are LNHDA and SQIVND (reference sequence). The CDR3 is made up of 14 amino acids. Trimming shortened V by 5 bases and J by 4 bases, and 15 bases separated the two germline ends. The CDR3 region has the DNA TGTGCCAGTAGTCCCACCTGGGGGCGATACGAGCAGTACTTC. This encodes CASSPTWGRYEQYF.